This T cell receptor (beta chain) originates from a study of early T cells in non-severe SARS-CoV-2 infection. The CDR3 is 14 amino acids. The V end lost 4 bases, the J end lost 7 bases, and 11 bases lay between the germline ends. Germline-derived CDR1 and CDR2 are LGHDT and YNNKEL (reference sequence). Individual cDNA molecules received unique molecular identifiers during library preparation. TCRdb reprocessed the 5' RACE reads with MiXCR, giving one entry per CDR3 protein. Altogether 45,000 to 50,000 distinct CDR3 sequences are present, roughly 5.9% being singletons, with the ten largest covering roughly 4.5%. This clonotype was counted many times. The antigen is unknown. Study results and limitations: VDJdb matches were skewed toward anti-spike CD8 T cell responses.

Source material: whole blood. This receptor was obtained from an adult who was a healthcare worker with PCR-confirmed SARS-CoV-2 infection or an uninfected control (not recorded which). This sequence joins TRBV3-1 and TRBJ1-6; D not resolved. For the CDR3, the DNA is TGTGCCAGCAGCCCCGACCGCGGGAATTCACCCCTCCACTTT. It is translated as CASSPDRGNSPLHF.